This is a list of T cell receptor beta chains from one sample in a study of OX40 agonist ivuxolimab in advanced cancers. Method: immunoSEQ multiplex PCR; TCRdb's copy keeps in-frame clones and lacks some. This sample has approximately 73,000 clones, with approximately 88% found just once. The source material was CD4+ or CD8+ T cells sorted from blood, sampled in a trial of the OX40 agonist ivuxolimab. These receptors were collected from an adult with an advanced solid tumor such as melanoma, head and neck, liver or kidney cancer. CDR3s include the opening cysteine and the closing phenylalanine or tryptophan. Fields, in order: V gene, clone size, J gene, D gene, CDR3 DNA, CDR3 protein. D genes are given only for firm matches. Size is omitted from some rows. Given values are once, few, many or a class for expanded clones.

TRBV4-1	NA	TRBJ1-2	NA	TGCGCCAGCAGCCAACCGGGGACTTCATATGGCTACACCTTC	CASSQPGTSYGYTF
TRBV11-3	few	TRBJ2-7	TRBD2	TGTGCCAGCAGCCCCTACGCAGCGGGAGGGTCCTACGAGCAGTACTTC	CASSPYAAGGSYEQYF
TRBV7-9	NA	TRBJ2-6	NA	TGTGCCAGCAGTTTCGGCTCTGGGGCCAACGTCCTGACTTTC	CASSFGSGANVLTF
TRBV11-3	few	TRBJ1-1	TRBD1	TGTGCCAGCAGCCCTAGGATGGCAGGGGGCTGGGACACTGAAGCTTTCTTT	CASSPRMAGGWDTEAFF
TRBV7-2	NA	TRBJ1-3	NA	TGTGCCAGCAGCCCTGAACGGGGGGGTCTCGGAAACACCATATATTTT	CASSPERGGLGNTIYF
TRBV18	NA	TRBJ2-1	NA	TGTGCCAGCTCACCACTGGGTCGTAGCTCCTACAATGAGCAGTTCTTC	CASSPLGRSSYNEQFF
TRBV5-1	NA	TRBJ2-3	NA	TGCGCCAGCAGCTCCGGGGACTTTAGCACAGATACGCAGTATTTT	CASSSGDFSTDTQYF
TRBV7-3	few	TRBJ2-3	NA	TGTGCCAGCAGTCAACAGTGGGGGGCGAGCACAGATACGCAGTATTTT	CASSQQWGASTDTQYF
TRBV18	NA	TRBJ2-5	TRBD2	TGTGCCAGCTCACCTTCAGCGGGACGAGGAGAGACCCAGTACTTC	CASSPSAGRGETQYF
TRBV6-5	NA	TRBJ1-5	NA	TGTGCCAGCAGTTACTGGGAGCAGCCCCAGCATTTT	CASSYWEQPQHF
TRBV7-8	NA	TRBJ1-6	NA	TGTGCCAGCAGCTTAGGGCGGCAGGGGTACTCACCCCTCCACTTT	CASSLGRQGYSPLHF
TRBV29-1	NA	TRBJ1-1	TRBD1	TGCAGCGTCGACAGGGGCACTGAAGCTTTCTTT	CSVDRGTEAFF
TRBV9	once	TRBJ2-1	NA	TGTGCCAGCAGCGGGTCCGTGGGTTCCTACAATGAGCAGTTCTTC	CASSGSVGSYNEQFF
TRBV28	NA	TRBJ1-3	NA	TGTGCCAGCAGTTTACAGGACCGATACTCTGGAAACACCATATATTTT	CASSLQDRYSGNTIYF
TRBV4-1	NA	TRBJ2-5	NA	TGCGCCAGCAGCCAAGAATCCTGGACAGAAGAGACCCAGTACTTC	CASSQESWTEETQYF
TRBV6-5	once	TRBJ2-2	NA	TGTGCCAGCACCTTCGAGAACACCGGGGAGCTGTTTTTT	CASTFENTGELFF
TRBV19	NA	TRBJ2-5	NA	TGTGCCAGTAGTACCCAGGGTAACCGGGAGACCCAGTACTTC	CASSTQGNRETQYF
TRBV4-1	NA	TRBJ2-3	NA	TGCGCCAGCAGCCAAGATTGGGGAGTCCCAGATACGCAGTATTTT	CASSQDWGVPDTQYF
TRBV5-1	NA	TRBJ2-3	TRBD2	TGCGCCAGCAGCTTGGGGCTAGCGGAGGTCACAGATACGCAGTATTTT	CASSLGLAEVTDTQYF
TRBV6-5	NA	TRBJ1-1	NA	TGTGCCAGCAGTTACTCGGGTGGACGGCTTAACACTGAAGCTTTCTTT	CASSYSGGRLNTEAFF
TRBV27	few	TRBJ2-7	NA	TGTGCCAGCAGTCCACGGCAGTACTTC	CASSPRQYF
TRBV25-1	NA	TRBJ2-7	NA	TGTGCCAGCAGCGCGGGGACAGACTCCTACGAGCAGTACTTC	CASSAGTDSYEQYF
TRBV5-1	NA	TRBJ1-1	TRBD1	TGCGCCAGCAGCTTATACAGGGGGCCAAACACTGAAGCTTTCTTT	CASSLYRGPNTEAFF
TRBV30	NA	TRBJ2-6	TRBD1	TGTGCCTGGAGTAAGGGGGCGGGTGGGGCCAACGTCCTGACTTTC	CAWSKGAGGANVLTF
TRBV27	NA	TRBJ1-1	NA	TGTGCCAGCAGTTCCTACCTCCGTGGGGGCAACACTGAAGCTTTCTTT	CASSSYLRGGNTEAFF
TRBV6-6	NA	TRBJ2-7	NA	TGTGCCAGCAGCAACGCGCTCGACAGCCCCTACGAGCAGTACTTC	CASSNALDSPYEQYF
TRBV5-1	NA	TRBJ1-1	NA	TGCGCCAGCAGCTTGGAGTCGAACACTGAAGCTTTCTTT	CASSLESNTEAFF
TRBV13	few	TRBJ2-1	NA	TGTGCCAGCAGCTTAGAAGGCCCCGACAATGAGCAGTTCTTC	CASSLEGPDNEQFF
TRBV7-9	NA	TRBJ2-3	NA	TGTGCCAGCAGCTTAGGAGGTCAGATCACAGATACGCAGTATTTT	CASSLGGQITDTQYF
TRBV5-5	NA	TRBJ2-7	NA	TGTGCCAGCAGCTACGAATGGTCGAGCTCCTACGAGCAGTACTTC	CASSYEWSSSYEQYF
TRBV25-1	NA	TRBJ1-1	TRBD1	TGTGCCAGCAGGGACAGGGGCACTGAAGCTTTCTTT	CASRDRGTEAFF
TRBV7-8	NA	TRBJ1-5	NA	TGTGCCAGCAGCCCCCTGAGTGGAATACTCAATAGCGTTGGGAATCAGCCCCAGCATTTT	CASSPLSGILNSVGNQPQHF
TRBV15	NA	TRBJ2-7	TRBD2	TGTGCCACCAGCAGAGATACTAGCGGGACTCGTTCCTACGAGCAGTACTTC	CATSRDTSGTRSYEQYF
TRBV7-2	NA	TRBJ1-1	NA	TGTGCCAGCAGCCTCGACCCCACTGAAGCTTTCTTT	CASSLDPTEAFF
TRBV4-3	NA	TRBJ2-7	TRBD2	TGCGCCAGCAGCCAAACTAGCGGTTACGAGCAGTACTTC	CASSQTSGYEQYF
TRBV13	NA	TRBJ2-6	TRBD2	TGTGCCAGCAGCCCACCGACTAGCGGGAGGTCTGGGGCCAACGTCCTGACTTTC	CASSPPTSGRSGANVLTF
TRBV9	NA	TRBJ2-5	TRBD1	TGTGCCAGCAGCGTGGGAGTCGGGACAGGAGAGACCCAGTACTTC	CASSVGVGTGETQYF
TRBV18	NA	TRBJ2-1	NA	TGTGCCAGCATGAGGGGACAAGGCTACAATGAGCAGTTCTTC	CASMRGQGYNEQFF
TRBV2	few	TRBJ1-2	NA	TGTGCCGTGCGACTCAGGGCTAACTATGGCTACACCTTC	CAVRLRANYGYTF
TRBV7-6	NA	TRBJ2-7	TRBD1	TGTGCCAGCAGCTTAGGGGTGGGACAGGGGTCCGTCGAGCAGTACTTC	CASSLGVGQGSVEQYF
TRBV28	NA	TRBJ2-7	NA	TGTGCCAGCAGTTTTGGAGTCGGAGGCTACGAGCAGTACTTC	CASSFGVGGYEQYF
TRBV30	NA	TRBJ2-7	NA	TGTGCCTGGAGTCCGGGCTTTGGTACCTACGAGCAGTACTTC	CAWSPGFGTYEQYF
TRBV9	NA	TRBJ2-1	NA	TGTGCCAGCAGCGGCCCGGGACTGGGTTACAATGAGCAGTTCTTC	CASSGPGLGYNEQFF
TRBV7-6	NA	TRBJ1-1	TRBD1	TGTGCCAGCAGCTTCCGGGACAGGGCGTTGAACACTGAAGCTTTCTTT	CASSFRDRALNTEAFF
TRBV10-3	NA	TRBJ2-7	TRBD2	TGTGCCATCAGTGAGTCGACTAGCGGGACACTCTACGAGCAGTACTTC	CAISESTSGTLYEQYF
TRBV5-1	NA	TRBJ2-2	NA	TGCGCCAGCAGCTTGGTTGTCGGGGAGCTGTTTTTT	CASSLVVGELFF
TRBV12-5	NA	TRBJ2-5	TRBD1	TGTGCTAGTGGACCCAATGGGGGACAGGGGGGCCAGTACTTC	CASGPNGGQGGQYF
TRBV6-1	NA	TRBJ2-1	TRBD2	TGTGCCAGCAGTGAAGCTGGGAGGGCTCGGGAAGCTGAGCAGTTCTTC	CASSEAGRAREAEQFF
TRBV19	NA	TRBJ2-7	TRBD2	TGTGCCAGTAGTACCAGGTTGGTAGCGGGTACCTACGAGCAGTACTTC	CASSTRLVAGTYEQYF
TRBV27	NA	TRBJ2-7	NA	TGTGCCAGCAGTAAGACAGGGGAGGGTTTCTACGAGCAGTACTTC	CASSKTGEGFYEQYF
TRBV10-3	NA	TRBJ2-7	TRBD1	TGTGCCATCAGTGAGACCGGGACAGGGTCCTACGAGCAGTACTTC	CAISETGTGSYEQYF
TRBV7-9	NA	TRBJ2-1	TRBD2	TGTGCCAGCAGCTTAACGGGACTAGCGGGAGCCTTAGCCTACAATGAGCAGTTCTTC	CASSLTGLAGALAYNEQFF
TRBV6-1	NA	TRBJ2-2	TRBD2	TGTGCCAGCAGTGAATCGGTAGCGGGAGTTGACGGGGAGCTGTTTTTT	CASSESVAGVDGELFF
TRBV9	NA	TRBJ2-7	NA	TGTGCCAGCAGCCCCGGGACAATTTGGGACGAGCAGTACTTC	CASSPGTIWDEQYF